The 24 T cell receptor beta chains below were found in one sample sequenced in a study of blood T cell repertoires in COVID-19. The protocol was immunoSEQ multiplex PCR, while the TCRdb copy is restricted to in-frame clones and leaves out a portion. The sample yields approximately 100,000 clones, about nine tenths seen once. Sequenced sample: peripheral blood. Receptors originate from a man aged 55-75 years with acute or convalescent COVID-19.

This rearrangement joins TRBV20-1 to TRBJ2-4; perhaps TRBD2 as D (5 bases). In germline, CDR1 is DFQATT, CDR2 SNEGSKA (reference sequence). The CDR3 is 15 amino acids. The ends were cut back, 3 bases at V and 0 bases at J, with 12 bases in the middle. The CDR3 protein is CSASGELVAKNIQYF. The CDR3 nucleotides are TGCAGTGCTAGTGGTGAACTAGTAGCCAAAAACATTCAGTACTTC.

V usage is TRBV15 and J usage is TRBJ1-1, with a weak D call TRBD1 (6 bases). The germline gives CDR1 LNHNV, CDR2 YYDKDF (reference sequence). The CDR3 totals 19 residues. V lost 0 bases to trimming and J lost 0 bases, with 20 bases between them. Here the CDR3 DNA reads TGTGCCACCAGCAGAGATCGTTTAAAACAGGGCGTACTGAACACTGAAGCTTTCTTT. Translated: CATSRDRLKQGVLNTEAFF.

CDR3 DNA: TGCAGTTCCCGCGGGGGGGACCAAGAGACCCAGTACTTC. This gives the protein CSSRGGDQETQYF. The rearrangement uses TRBV29-1 and TRBJ2-5; TRBD2 aligns across 9 bases. CDR3 length equals 13 residues. Looked up from germline, CDR1 is SQVTM and CDR2 is ANQGSEA.

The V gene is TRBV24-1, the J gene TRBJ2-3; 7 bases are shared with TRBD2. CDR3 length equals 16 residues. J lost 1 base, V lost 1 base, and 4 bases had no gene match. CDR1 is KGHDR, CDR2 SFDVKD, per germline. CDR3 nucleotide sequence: TGTGCCACCAGTGATTTACGCCTAGCGGGCACAGATACGCAGTATTTT. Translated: CATSDLRLAGTDTQYF.

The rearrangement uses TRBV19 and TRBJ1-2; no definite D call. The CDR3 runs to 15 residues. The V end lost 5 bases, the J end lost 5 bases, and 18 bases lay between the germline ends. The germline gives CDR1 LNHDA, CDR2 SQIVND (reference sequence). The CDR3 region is CASSSPGIWRYGYTF. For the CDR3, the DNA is TGTGCCAGTAGTTCTCCGGGGATATGGCGGTATGGCTACACCTTC.

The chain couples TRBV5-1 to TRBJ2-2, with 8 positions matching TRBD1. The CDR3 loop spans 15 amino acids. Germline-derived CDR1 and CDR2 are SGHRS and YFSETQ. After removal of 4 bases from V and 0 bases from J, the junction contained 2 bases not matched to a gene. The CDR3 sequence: CASSQGQANTGELFF. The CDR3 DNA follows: TGCGCCAGCAGCCAGGGACAGGCGAACACCGGGGAGCTGTTTTTT.

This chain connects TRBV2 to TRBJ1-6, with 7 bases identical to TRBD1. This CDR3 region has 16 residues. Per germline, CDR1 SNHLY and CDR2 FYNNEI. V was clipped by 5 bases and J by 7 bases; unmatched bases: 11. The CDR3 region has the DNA TGTGCCAGCAGTTCAAGGCTGGACAGGACAAATTCACCCCTCCACTTT. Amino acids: CASSSRLDRTNSPLHF.

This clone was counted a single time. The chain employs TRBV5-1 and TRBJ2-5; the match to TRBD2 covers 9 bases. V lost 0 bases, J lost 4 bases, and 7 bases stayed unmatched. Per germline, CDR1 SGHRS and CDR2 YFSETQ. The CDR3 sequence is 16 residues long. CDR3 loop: CASSLAPAGGGETQYF. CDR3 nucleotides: TGCGCCAGCAGCTTGGCCCCAGCGGGAGGAGGAGAGACCCAGTACTTC.

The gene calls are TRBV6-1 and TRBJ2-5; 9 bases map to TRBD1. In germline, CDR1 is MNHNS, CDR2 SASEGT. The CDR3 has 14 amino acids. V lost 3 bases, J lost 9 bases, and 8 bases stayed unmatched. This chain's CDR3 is CASSDPGQGKPQYF. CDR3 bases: TGTGCCAGCAGTGACCCGGGACAGGGAAAACCCCAGTACTTC.

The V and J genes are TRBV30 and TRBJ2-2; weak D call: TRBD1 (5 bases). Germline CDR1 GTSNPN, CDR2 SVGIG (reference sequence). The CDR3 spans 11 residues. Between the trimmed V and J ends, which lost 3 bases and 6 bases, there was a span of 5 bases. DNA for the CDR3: TGTGCCTGGAGCAGGGCCGGGGAGCTGTTTTTT. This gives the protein CAWSRAGELFF.

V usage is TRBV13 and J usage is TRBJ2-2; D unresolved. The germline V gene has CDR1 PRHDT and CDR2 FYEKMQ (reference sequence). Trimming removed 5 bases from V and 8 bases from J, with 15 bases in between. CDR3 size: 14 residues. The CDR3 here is CASSPLSPGGELFF. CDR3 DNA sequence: TGTGCCAGCAGCCCCCTCTCGCCCGGGGGGGAGCTGTTTTTT. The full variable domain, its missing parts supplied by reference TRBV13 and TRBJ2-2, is AAGVIQSPRHLIKEKRETATLKCYPIPRHDTVYWYQQGPGQDPQFLISFYEKMQSDKGSIPDRFSAQQFSDYHSELNMSSLELGDSALYFCASSPLSPGGELFFGEGSRLTVL.

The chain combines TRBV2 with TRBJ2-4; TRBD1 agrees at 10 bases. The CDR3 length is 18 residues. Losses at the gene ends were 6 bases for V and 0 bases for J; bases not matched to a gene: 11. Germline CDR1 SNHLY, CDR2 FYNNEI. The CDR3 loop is CASRGPGQGLLAKNIQYF. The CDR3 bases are TGTGCCAGCAGGGGTCCGGGACAGGGGCTCCTAGCCAAAAACATTCAGTACTTC.

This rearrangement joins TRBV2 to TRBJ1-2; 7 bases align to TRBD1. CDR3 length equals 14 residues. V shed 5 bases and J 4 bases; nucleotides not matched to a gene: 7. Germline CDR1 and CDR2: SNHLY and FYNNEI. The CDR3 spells CASSRGGGVYGYTF. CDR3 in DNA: TGTGCCAGCAGTCGTGGAGGGGGCGTCTATGGCTACACCTTC.

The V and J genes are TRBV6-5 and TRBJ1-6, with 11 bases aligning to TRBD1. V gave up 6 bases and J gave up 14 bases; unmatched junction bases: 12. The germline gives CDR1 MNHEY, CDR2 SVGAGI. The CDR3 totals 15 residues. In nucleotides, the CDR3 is TGTGCCAGCAGATCCGGACAGGGGGCCATCGAGTCCCTCCACTTT. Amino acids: CASRSGQGAIESLHF.

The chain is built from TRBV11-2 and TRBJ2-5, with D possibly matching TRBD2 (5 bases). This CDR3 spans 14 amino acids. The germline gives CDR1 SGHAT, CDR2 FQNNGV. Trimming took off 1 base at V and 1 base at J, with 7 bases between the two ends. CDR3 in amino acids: CASSLVGSQETQYF. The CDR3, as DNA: TGTGCCAGCAGCTTAGTGGGGAGCCAAGAGACCCAGTACTTC.

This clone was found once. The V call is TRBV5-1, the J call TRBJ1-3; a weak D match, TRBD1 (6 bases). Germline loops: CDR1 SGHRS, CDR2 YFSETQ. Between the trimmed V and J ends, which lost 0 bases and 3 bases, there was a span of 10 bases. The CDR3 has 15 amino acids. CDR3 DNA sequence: TGCGCCAGCAGCTTGGTAGGGGGTAATGGAAACACCATATATTTT. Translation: CASSLVGGNGNTIYF.

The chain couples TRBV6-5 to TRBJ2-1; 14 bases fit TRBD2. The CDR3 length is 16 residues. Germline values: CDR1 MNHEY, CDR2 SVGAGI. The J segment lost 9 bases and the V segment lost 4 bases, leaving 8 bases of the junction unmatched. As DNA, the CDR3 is TGTGCCAGCAGTTCGCGACTAGCGGGAGGGCGGTTTGAGCAGTTCTTC. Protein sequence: CASSSRLAGGRFEQFF.

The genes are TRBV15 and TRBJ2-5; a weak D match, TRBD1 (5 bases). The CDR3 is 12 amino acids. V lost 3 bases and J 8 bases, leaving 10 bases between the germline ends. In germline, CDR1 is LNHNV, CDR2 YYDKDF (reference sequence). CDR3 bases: TGTGCCACCAGCAGCTCTACAGGAACCCAGTACTTC. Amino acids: CATSSSTGTQYF.

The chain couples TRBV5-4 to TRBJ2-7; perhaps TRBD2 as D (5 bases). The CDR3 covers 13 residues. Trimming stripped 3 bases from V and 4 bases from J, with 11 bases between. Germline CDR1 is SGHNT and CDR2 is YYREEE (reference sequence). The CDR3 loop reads CASSWELGYEQYF. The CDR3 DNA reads TGTGCCAGCAGCTGGGAACTAGGTTACGAGCAGTACTTC.

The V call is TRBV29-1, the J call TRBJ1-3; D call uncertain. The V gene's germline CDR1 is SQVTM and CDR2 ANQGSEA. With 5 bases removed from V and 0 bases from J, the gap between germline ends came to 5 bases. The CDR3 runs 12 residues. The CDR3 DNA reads TGCAGCGTTATCTACTCTGGAAACACCATATATTTT. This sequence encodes CSVIYSGNTIYF.

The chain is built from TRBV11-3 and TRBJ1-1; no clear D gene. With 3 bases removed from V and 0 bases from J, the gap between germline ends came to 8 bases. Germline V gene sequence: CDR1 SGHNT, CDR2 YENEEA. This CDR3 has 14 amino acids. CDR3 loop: CASSFTLMNTEAFF. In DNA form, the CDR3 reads TGTGCCAGCAGCTTTACTTTAATGAACACTGAAGCTTTCTTT.

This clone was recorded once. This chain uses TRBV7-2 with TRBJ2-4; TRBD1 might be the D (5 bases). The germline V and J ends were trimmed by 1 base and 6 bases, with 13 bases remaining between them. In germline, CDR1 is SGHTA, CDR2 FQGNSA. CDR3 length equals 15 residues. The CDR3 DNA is TGTGCCAGCAGCTTAGAAGCAGGGTCGGCAAACATTCAGTACTTC. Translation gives CASSLEAGSANIQYF.

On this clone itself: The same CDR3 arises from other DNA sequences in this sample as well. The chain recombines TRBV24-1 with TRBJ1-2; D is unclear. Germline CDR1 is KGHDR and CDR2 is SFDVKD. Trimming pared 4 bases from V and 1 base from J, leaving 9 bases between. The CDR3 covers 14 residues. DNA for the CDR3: TGTGCCACCAGTGAATCGGGAGATAACTATGGCTACACCTTC. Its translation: CATSESGDNYGYTF.

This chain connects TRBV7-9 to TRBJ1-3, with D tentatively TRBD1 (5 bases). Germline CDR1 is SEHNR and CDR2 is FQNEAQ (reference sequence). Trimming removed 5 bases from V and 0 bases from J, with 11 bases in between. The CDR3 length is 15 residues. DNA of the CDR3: TGTGCCAGCAGCATAGTGGGGGGCTCTGGAAACACCATATATTTT. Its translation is CASSIVGGSGNTIYF. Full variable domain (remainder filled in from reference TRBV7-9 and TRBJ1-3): DTGVSQNPRHKITKRGQNVTFRCDPISEHNRLYWYRQTLGQGPEFLTYFQNEAQLEKSRLLSDRFSAERPKGSFSTLEIQRTEQGDSAMYLCASSIVGGSGNTIYFGEGSWLTVV.